This paragraph reports one T cell receptor beta chain. In terms of age and location, participants ranged from roughly 18 to 89 years and lived in about 25 US areas. Original processing notes: For nucleated cells, counts were estimated from reference gene primer amplification. Data came from immunoSEQ multiplex PCR; TCRdb stores just in-frame clones and leaves some out. The DNA was the basis for D and trimming; V, J and clone size are from that table. Among around 250,000 clones listed, approximately 90% were seen once. The data were taken from a study of blood T cell repertoires in COVID-19. Study at large: Acute and convalescent COVID-19 samples came from the United States, Italy and Spain.

The origin of this receptor is a woman in her thirties with acute COVID-19. Sequenced sample: PBMCs or T cells enriched from blood (not recorded which).

CDR3 coding DNA: TGTGCCAGCAGCTTAGAATTGCGGGAGAACTATGGCTACACCTTC. It yields the protein CASSLELRENYGYTF. The J gene is TRBJ1-2, the V gene TRBV7-8; no firm D call. CDR1 is SGHVS, CDR2 FQNEAQ, per germline. The CDR3 length is 15 residues. Deletions cut 1 base from V and 2 bases from J, with 11 bases between.